This T cell receptor beta chain was identified during a study of blood T cell repertoires in COVID-19. About the research overall: The study drew acute and convalescent COVID-19 samples from the United States, Italy and Spain. PBMCs, B-cell-depleted T cells, or T cells provided the cDNA or gDNA that made up the material.

This clone was seen a handful of times. Generated by immunoSEQ multiplex PCR, the TCRdb table keeps only in-frame clones and is missing some. The sample carries around 68,000 clones, roughly four fifths recorded once. The CDR3 runs 16 residues. Germline CDR1 reads SGHNT; CDR2 reads YYREEE (reference sequence). Germline trimming cut 5 bases from V and 3 bases from J; bases unmatched to any gene: 11. The specimen sequenced was peripheral blood. The receptor was isolated from a human donor in a cohort sampled during active COVID-19. The rearrangement links TRBV5-4 to TRBJ1-3, with TRBD1 identical over 7 bases. The DNA for the CDR3 is TGTGCCAGCAGTCAACGGACAGGCGCTTATGGAAACACCATATATTTT. Protein sequence: CASSQRTGAYGNTIYF.